This T cell receptor (beta chain) is from a study of blood T cells in healthy people across ages. CDR1 is DFQATT, CDR2 SNEGSKA, per germline (reference sequence). This CDR3 comprises 14 residues. V lost 3 bases and J lost 2, with 13 bases in between. Sample-barcoded 5' priming and a J-beta primer mix drove a second PCR of roughly 7 to 11 cycles. Tagging of each cDNA molecule was performed by a template-switch adaptor with 12 random nucleotides. Via MiXCR, TCRdb re-called the 5' RACE reads, giving one row per CDR3 protein. The sample records approximately 580,000 distinct CDR3 sequences, under 30% being singletons. This clonotype was counted a few times. The data were also submitted as part of a second study, on T cells of mothers and their children. As that study records: Sample barcodes plus 2-4 random nucleotides came from the M1S primer.

The specimen sequenced was blood. The sequence derives from a boy between 10 and 17 years old in good health. The chain recombines TRBV20-1 with TRBJ2-5, with D perhaps TRBD1 or TRBD2 (5 bases each). The CDR3 nucleotides read TGCAGTGCTAGCCAGGGAGTGGTGCAAGAGACCCAGTACTTC. Protein sequence: CSASQGVVQETQYF.